The clone carrying this TCR beta chain was picked up a small number of times. As yet, its antigen is unknown. These data belong to a study of a mutant IDH1 vaccine in newly diagnosed glioma. Specified time point: week 47, end of study. The vaccine gave 300 ug of a 20-mer mutant IDH1 peptide subcutaneously per dose. Using immunoSEQ multiplex PCR, the repertoire was profiled, and TCRdb retains in-frame clones only, with some absent. The data contain 30,000 to 40,000 clones, approximately 89% of them seen just once; the ten biggest clones take up 2% to 2.5%. V shed 3 bases and J shed 5 bases, with 4 bases lying between them. CDR3 length: 11 amino acids. Germline V CDR1 and CDR2: SEHNR, FQNEAQ (reference sequence).

This TCR derives from a man aged 35-49 years with glioma. This chain connects TRBV7-9 to TRBJ1-2; D gene uncertain. Sequencing was performed on PBMCs, taken from a glioma patient whose treatment included an IDH1 peptide vaccine. Written as DNA, the CDR3 is TGTGCCAGCAGCTTGACATATGGCTACACCTTC. Its translation is CASSLTYGYTF.